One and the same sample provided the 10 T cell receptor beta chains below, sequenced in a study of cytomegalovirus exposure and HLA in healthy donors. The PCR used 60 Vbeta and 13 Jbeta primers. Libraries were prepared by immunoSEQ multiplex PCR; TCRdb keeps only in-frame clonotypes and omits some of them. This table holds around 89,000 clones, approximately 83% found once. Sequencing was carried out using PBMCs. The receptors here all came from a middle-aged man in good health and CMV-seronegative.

The CDR3 bases are TGTGCCAGCAGCCCCGGGACAATGACCTGGAACGAGCAGTACTTC. Its protein is CASSPGTMTWNEQYF. V gene TRBV6-6 combines with J gene TRBJ2-7; TRBD1 might be the D (6 bases). Trimming pared 6 bases from V and 5 bases from J, leaving 20 bases between. The CDR3 is 15 amino acids. The germline gives CDR1 MNHNY, CDR2 SVGAGI (reference sequence).

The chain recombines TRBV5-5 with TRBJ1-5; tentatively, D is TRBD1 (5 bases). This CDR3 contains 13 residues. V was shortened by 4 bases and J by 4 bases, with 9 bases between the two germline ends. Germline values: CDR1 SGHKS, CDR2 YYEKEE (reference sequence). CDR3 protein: CASSTQGNQPQHF. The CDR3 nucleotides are TGTGCCAGCAGCACGCAGGGAAATCAGCCCCAGCATTTT.

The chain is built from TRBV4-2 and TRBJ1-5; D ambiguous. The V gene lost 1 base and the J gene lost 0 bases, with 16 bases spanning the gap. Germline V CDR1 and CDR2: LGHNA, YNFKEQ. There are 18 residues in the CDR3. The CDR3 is CASSQVAGSLLSNQPQHF. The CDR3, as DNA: TGTGCCAGCAGCCAAGTGGCAGGTTCCCTTCTTAGCAATCAGCCCCAGCATTTT.

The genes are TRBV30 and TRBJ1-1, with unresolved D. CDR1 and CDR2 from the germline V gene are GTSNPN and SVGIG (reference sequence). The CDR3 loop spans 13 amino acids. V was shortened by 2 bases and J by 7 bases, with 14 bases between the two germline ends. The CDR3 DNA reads TGTGCCTGGAGTCCCTGTTTAGTCTGTGAAGCTTTCTTT. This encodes CAWSPCLVCEAFF.

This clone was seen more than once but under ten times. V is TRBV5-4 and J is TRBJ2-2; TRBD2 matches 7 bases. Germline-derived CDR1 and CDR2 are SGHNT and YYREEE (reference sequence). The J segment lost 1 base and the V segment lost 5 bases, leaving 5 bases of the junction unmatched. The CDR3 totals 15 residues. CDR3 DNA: TGTGCCAGCAGGAGGCTAGCGGAGAACACCGGGGAGCTGTTTTTT. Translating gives CASRRLAENTGELFF.

CDR3: CASSQDRQGAYEQYF. DNA of the CDR3: TGCGCCAGCAGCCAAGATCGACAGGGGGCCTACGAGCAGTACTTC. The V call is TRBV4-1, the J call TRBJ2-7; 9 positions match TRBD1. Germline V gene data show CDR1 as MGHRA and CDR2 as YSYEKL. J lost 2 bases, V lost 0 bases, and 2 bases had no gene match. The CDR3 has 15 amino acids.

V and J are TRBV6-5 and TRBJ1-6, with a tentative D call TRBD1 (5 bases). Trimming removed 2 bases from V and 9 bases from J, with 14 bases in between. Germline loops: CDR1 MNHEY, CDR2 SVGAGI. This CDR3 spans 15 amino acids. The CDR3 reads CASSYTRQIISPLHF. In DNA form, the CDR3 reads TGTGCCAGCAGTTACACGAGACAGATTATTTCACCCCTCCACTTT.

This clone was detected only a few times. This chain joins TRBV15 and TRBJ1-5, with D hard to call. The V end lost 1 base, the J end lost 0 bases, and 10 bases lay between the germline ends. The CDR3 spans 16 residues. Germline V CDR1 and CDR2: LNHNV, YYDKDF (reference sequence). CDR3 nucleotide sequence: TGTGCCACCAGCAGAGGTCTCACAGATAGCAATCAGCCCCAGCATTTT. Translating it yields CATSRGLTDSNQPQHF.

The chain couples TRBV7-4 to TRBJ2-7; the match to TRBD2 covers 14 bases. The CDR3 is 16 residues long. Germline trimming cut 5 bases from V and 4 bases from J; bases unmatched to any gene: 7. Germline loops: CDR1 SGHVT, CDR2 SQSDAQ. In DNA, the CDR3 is TGTGCCAGCAGCGCGGGACTAGCGGGGGAGCCTTACGAGCAGTACTTC. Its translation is CASSAGLAGEPYEQYF.

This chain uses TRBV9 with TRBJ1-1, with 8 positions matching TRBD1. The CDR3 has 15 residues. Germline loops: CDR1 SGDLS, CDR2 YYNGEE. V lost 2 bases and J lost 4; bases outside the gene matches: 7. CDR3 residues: CASSVDGQGFTEAFF. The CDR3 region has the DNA TGTGCCAGCAGCGTTGATGGACAGGGTTTCACTGAAGCTTTCTTT.